The clone carrying this T cell receptor (beta chain) appeared a few times. Through Arm-PCR of CDR3 regions and iRepertoire HTBI primers, TCR beta libraries were built. MiXCR, run by TCRdb on the multiplex PCR reads, gives a single entry per CDR3 protein. Of 400,000 to 500,000 distinct CDR3 sequences listed, approximately 14% are singletons. Trimming removed 2 bases at V and 5 bases at J, with 8 bases between. CDR3 length: 13 residues. Germline CDR1 reads SGHRS; CDR2 reads YFSETQ. Time point noted: newly diagnosed GD, antithyroid drugs for less than 3 months. PBMCs were the source of the RNA used for TCR sequencing. This entry is derived from a study of regulatory T cells in long-lasting Graves disease. These data also featured in a second study, about T cells in Graves' hyperthyroidism and ophthalmopathy.

The specimen was peripheral blood mononuclear cells (PBMCs), collected at new diagnosis, from a patient treated with antithyroid drugs. The J gene is TRBJ2-1, the V gene TRBV5-1; D might be TRBD1 (5 bases). This clonotype was sampled from a woman aged 45-65 years with Graves disease. CDR3 in DNA: TGCGCCAGCAGCTTACAGGTTGACAATGAGCAGTTCTTC. Amino acid sequence: CASSLQVDNEQFF.